The 32 T cell receptor beta chains given below trace back to one sample, sequenced in a study of T cell repertoires in cytomegalovirus infection. TCRdb analysed the reads with MiXCR anew, one entry per CDR3 protein. This sample has approximately 83,000 distinct CDR3 sequences, with 20% to 30% found just once. The antigens these receptors bind are not known. Sequencing was performed on CD8+ T cells from cultured PBMCs, taken from culture after CMV antigen stimulation. All receptors derive from a human donor in good health (CMV status not recorded). Some clones in this sample may be carry-over from other donors' samples.

This clonotype was seen a few times. This sequence joins TRBV9 and TRBJ2-5, with 8 bases matching TRBD2. Looked up from germline, CDR1 is SGDLS and CDR2 is YYNGEE. J was trimmed by 3 bases and V by 3 bases; bases with no gene match: 7. The length of the CDR3 is 15 residues. CDR3 amino acids: CASSEGLLAEETQYF. CDR3 DNA sequence: TGTGCCAGCAGCGAGGGGTTACTAGCGGAAGAGACCCAGTACTTC.

The V and J genes are TRBV7-9 and TRBJ1-2; 7 bases agree with TRBD1. The V gene end was trimmed by 3 bases and the J gene end by 6 bases; junction bases not matched to a gene: 10. The germline CDR1 and CDR2 sequences are SEHNR and FQNEAQ (reference sequence). The CDR3 sequence is 15 residues long. CDR3 residues: CASSFRGVAADGYTF. The CDR3, as DNA: TGTGCCAGCAGCTTCAGGGGGGTGGCCGCCGATGGCTACACCTTC.

The chain employs TRBV2 and TRBJ2-5, with 9 nucleotides matching TRBD2. This CDR3 contains 15 residues. After removal of 0 bases from V and 7 bases from J, the junction contained 6 bases not matched to a gene. Per the germline V gene, CDR1 is SNHLY and CDR2 is FYNNEI. The CDR3 sequence: CASSEAATSGVTQYF. The CDR3 coding sequence is TGTGCCAGCAGTGAAGCGGCGACTAGCGGCGTGACCCAGTACTTC. The full variable domain, in which reference TRBV2 and TRBJ2-5 provide the parts outside the CDR3, is EPEVTQTPSHQVTQMGQEVILRCVPISNHLYFYWYRQILGQKVEFLVSFYNNEISEKSEIFDDQFSVERPDGSNFTLKIRSTKLEDSAMYFCASSEAATSGVTQYFGPGTRLLVL.

This clonotype showed up many times. V usage is TRBV7-9 and J usage is TRBJ2-7; unclear D gene. This CDR3 contains 15 residues. V lost 1 base and J lost 2, with 12 bases in between. The germline V gene has CDR1 SEHNR and CDR2 FQNEAQ (reference sequence). CDR3 DNA sequence: TGTGCCAGCAGCTTAGGCAGGACGAAGGCCTACGAGCAGTACTTC. It is translated as CASSLGRTKAYEQYF.

The chain recombines TRBV28 with TRBJ2-7; 11 bases match TRBD2. The CDR3 has 16 amino acids. Germline V gene lookup returns CDR1 MDHEN and CDR2 SYDVKM. The ends lost 6 bases at V and 7 bases at J; junction bases unmatched: 14. The CDR3 DNA reads as TGTGCCAGCAGCCCAGGGACTAGCGGTTATGGGGGAGAGCAGTACTTC. As protein: CASSPGTSGYGGEQYF.

The rearrangement joins TRBV20-1 to TRBJ2-7, with D perhaps matching TRBD2 (6 bases). With 5 bases removed from V and 2 bases from J, the gap between germline ends came to 22 bases. The CDR3 has 16 amino acids. Germline V gene sequence: CDR1 DFQATT, CDR2 SNEGSKA (reference sequence). CDR3 loop: CSALFHPRDGAYEQYF. The CDR3 DNA reads as TGCAGTGCTCTTTTTCACCCGCGGGACGGAGCCTACGAGCAGTACTTC.

The chain employs TRBV6-6 and TRBJ2-7; D may be TRBD1 (5 bases). Germline CDR1 MNHNY, CDR2 SVGAGI (reference sequence). Deletions cut 5 bases from V and 6 bases from J, with 17 bases between. The CDR3 is 14 residues long. CDR3 in DNA: TGTGCCAGCAGTCCACGTGATTGGGGCAGCGAGCAGTACTTC. Translating it yields CASSPRDWGSEQYF.

The table lists this clonotype with many counts. V is TRBV7-9 and J is TRBJ2-7; tentative D call: TRBD2 (5 bases). The CDR3 loop spans 13 amino acids. V lost 1 base to trimming and J lost 4 bases, with 8 bases between them. CDR1 SEHNR and CDR2 FQNEAQ come from the germline V gene (reference sequence). The CDR3 DNA follows: TGTGCCAGCAGCTTAGTGGGAGAATACGAGCAGTACTTC. Translation gives CASSLVGEYEQYF.

The CDR3 DNA is TGTGCCAGCAGAACAGGACAGGGGGCCTACGAGCAGTACTTC. It specifies CASRTGQGAYEQYF. The V call is TRBV27, the J call TRBJ2-7; 10 bases line up with TRBD1. After removal of 6 bases from V and 2 bases from J, the junction contained 4 bases not matched to a gene. Germline loops: CDR1 MNHEY, CDR2 SMNVEV (reference sequence). This CDR3 is 14 amino acids long.

V gene TRBV28 combines with J gene TRBJ2-5; unclear D gene. The CDR3 runs 11 residues. The V end was cut by 8 bases, the J end by 7 bases, with 11 bases between. From germline, CDR1 is MDHEN and CDR2 SYDVKM. The CDR3 DNA sequence: TGTGCCAGCCTTAAAAAAGGGACCCAGTACTTC. Protein sequence: CASLKKGTQYF. Full variable domain (missing parts from reference TRBV28 and TRBJ2-5): DVKVTQSSRYLVKRTGEKVFLECVQDMDHENMFWYRQDPGLGLRLIYFSYDVKMKEKGDIPEGYSVSREKKERFSLILESASTNQTSMYLCASLKKGTQYFGPGTRLLVL.

This clonotype was seen at least ten times. The V and J genes are TRBV28 and TRBJ1-2; D is unclear. Looked up from germline, CDR1 is MDHEN and CDR2 is SYDVKM. The CDR3 extends over 14 amino acids. V lost 6 bases and J 6 bases, leaving 17 bases between the germline ends. The chain's CDR3 is CASSFGGGSNGYTF. CDR3 nucleotide sequence: TGTGCCAGCAGCTTTGGAGGTGGGTCGAATGGCTACACCTTC.

This clonotype occurred once. The chain links TRBV11-2 to TRBJ2-7; D gene unclear. The germline V gene has CDR1 SGHAT and CDR2 FQNNGV. This CDR3 spans 15 amino acids. Trimming cost V 0 bases and J 3 bases, with 12 bases left between them. The CDR3: CASSLEGNPLYEQYF. CDR3 coding DNA: TGTGCCAGCAGCTTAGAGGGTAACCCTCTCTACGAGCAGTACTTC.

The sample holds a few counts of this clonotype. The V gene is TRBV4-2, the J gene TRBJ2-1; 9 nucleotides align to TRBD2. The length of the CDR3 is 16 residues. Germline CDR1 LGHNA, CDR2 YNFKEQ. The junction had 10 bases not matched to a gene; V was cut back by 4 bases and J by 6 bases. CDR3 bases: TGTGCCAGCAGCCCCCGGTTGTTAGCGGGGGCCAATGAGCAGTTCTTC. Protein sequence: CASSPRLLAGANEQFF.

This clonotype has more than one count but fewer than ten. The V call is TRBV6-2 or TRBV6-3, the J call TRBJ2-7; weak D call: TRBD1 (5 bases). Trimming shortened V by 7 bases and J by 4 bases, and 8 bases separated the two germline ends. Germline loops: CDR1 MNHEY, CDR2 SVGEGT. The CDR3 sequence is 11 residues long. The CDR3 reads CASTQGYEQYF. CDR3 nucleotides: TGTGCCAGCACCCAGGGTTACGAGCAGTACTTC.

This clonotype was seen only a few times. The genes are TRBV7-9 and TRBJ1-2; TRBD1 matches 10 bases. J was trimmed by 6 bases and V by 5 bases; bases with no gene match: 6. CDR1 is SEHNR, CDR2 FQNEAQ, per germline (reference sequence). This CDR3 has 14 amino acids. The CDR3 region has the DNA TGTGCCAGCAGCGATTCCGGGACAGGGGATGGCTACACCTTC. It encodes CASSDSGTGDGYTF.

In its sample, this clonotype was seen a few times. The V gene is TRBV5-6, the J gene TRBJ2-3; 13 bases map to TRBD2. CDR3 size: 18 residues. The V segment lost 1 base and the J segment 6 bases; nucleotides outside the gene matches: 11. Germline V gene data show CDR1 as SGHDT and CDR2 as YYEEEE. The CDR3 protein is CASSLTSGGAWQRDTQYF. The CDR3 coding sequence is TGTGCCAGCAGCTTGACTAGCGGGGGGGCCTGGCAACGGGATACGCAGTATTTT.

V and J are TRBV20-1 and TRBJ2-5; D may be TRBD1 or TRBD2 (5 bases each). Germline values: CDR1 DFQATT, CDR2 SNEGSKA (reference sequence). Between the trimmed V and J ends, which lost 3 bases and 1 base, there was a span of 6 bases. This CDR3 contains 12 residues. This chain's CDR3 is CSARGVQETQYF. CDR3 coding DNA: TGCAGTGCTAGGGGGGTCCAAGAGACCCAGTACTTC.

This chain connects TRBV12-3 or TRBV12-4 to TRBJ1-2, with 9 positions matching TRBD1. The CDR3 contains 18 residues. V was pared by 4 bases and J by 2 bases, with 14 bases of the junction left unmatched. Written as DNA, the CDR3 is TGTGCCAGCAGTTCATCGCAAGGACAGGGGAGGAAGAACTATGGCTACACCTTC. Amino acids: CASSSSQGQGRKNYGYTF.

The rearrangement joins TRBV6-2 or TRBV6-3 to TRBJ2-7, with 7 bases that match TRBD2. CDR3 length: 15 amino acids. V shed 6 bases, J shed 0 bases, and the junction held 8 bases outside the gene matches. Germline CDR1 is MNHEY and CDR2 is SVGEGT. CDR3 in DNA: TGTGCCAGCAGATTCAGCGGGGTAAACTCCTACGAGCAGTACTTC. Residues: CASRFSGVNSYEQYF.

This clonotype was seen repeatedly, ten times or more. This rearrangement joins TRBV7-9 to TRBJ2-5; D is possibly TRBD2 (6 bases). The CDR3 runs to 13 residues. Trimming took 2 bases from V and 4 from J, leaving 8 bases between them. Germline V lookup: CDR1 SEHNR, CDR2 FQNEAQ (reference sequence). CDR3 in DNA: TGTGCCAGCAGCTTAATCGGGGGAGAGACCCAGTACTTC. Protein: CASSLIGGETQYF. Combining the CDR3 with reference TRBV7-9 and TRBJ2-5 gives the whole variable domain DTGVSQNPRHKITKRGQNVTFRCDPISEHNRLYWYRQTLGQGPEFLTYFQNEAQLEKSRLLSDRFSAERPKGSFSTLEIQRTEQGDSAMYLCASSLIGGETQYFGPGTRLLVL.

This clonotype was seen many times. The chain couples TRBV4-1 to TRBJ2-5, with a tentative D call TRBD2 (6 bases). Trimming shortened V by 4 bases and J by 2 bases, and 11 bases separated the two germline ends. CDR3 length: 14 residues. The germline gives CDR1 MGHRA, CDR2 YSYEKL. CDR3 sequence: CASSLDAGQETQYF. DNA for the CDR3: TGCGCCAGCAGCCTGGACGCGGGGCAAGAGACCCAGTACTTC.

This clonotype was recorded many times. The J gene is TRBJ1-5, the V gene TRBV27; 7 nucleotides line up with TRBD1. J was trimmed by 1 base and V by 8 bases; bases with no gene match: 8. The CDR3 has 15 amino acids. From germline, CDR1 is MNHEY and CDR2 SMNVEV (reference sequence). CDR3 DNA sequence: TGTGCCAGCGCCTCCGGGACAGAGAGCAATCAGCCCCAGCATTTT. It translates to CASASGTESNQPQHF.

This clonotype was found many times. This sequence joins TRBV11-2 and TRBJ2-1, with D uncertain. This CDR3 is 11 amino acids long. Germline values: CDR1 SGHAT, CDR2 FQNNGV. Deletions cut 2 bases from V and 8 bases from J, with 4 bases between. This CDR3 reads CASSLNYEQFF. CDR3 bases: TGTGCCAGCAGCTTAAACTATGAGCAGTTCTTC.

This chain joins TRBV4-3 and TRBJ2-1, with unresolved D. V lost 1 base, J lost 14 bases, and 9 bases lay in between. The V gene's germline CDR1 is LGHNA and CDR2 YSLEER. CDR3 length: 11 residues. Here the CDR3 reads CASSQGKDKFF. DNA of the CDR3: TGCGCCAGCAGCCAAGGCAAAGATAAGTTCTTC.

Worth noting for this clonotype: This clone may be a read error of a much larger clone one base away. V and J are TRBV7-9 and TRBJ2-3; D is possibly TRBD1 (6 bases). This CDR3 has 19 amino acids. Trimming left V 3 bases short and J 4 bases short, with 26 bases between. The V gene's germline CDR1 is SEHNR and CDR2 FQNEAQ (reference sequence). The CDR3 region has the DNA TGTGCCAGCAGCTTCGGGCTGAGCCGGGACAAGGGCCACGCAGATACGCAGTATTTT. Amino acid sequence: CASSFGLSRDKGHADTQYF.

The CDR3 nucleotides are TGTGCCAGCAGCTCGTCCGGAGGGGGCAGCATGAACACTGAAGCTTTCTTT. Translated, it gives CASSSSGGGSMNTEAFF. The chain couples TRBV13 to TRBJ1-1; 7 bases are a match to TRBD1. The ends lost 4 bases at V and 0 bases at J; junction bases unmatched: 11. This CDR3 has 17 amino acids. Per germline, CDR1 PRHDT and CDR2 FYEKMQ (reference sequence).

This sequence joins TRBV25-1 and TRBJ2-1; 10 positions agree with TRBD1. The CDR3 extends over 15 amino acids. V gave up 3 bases and J gave up 4 bases; unmatched junction bases: 3. Germline CDR1 is MGHDK and CDR2 is SYGVNS. The CDR3 nucleotides are TGTGCCAGCAGTGAGGACAGGGGGGATTACAATGAGCAGTTCTTC. Translated, it gives CASSEDRGDYNEQFF.

The chain carries TRBV25-1 and TRBJ1-6; TRBD1 is a possible D gene (5 bases). Germline V gene data show CDR1 as MGHDK and CDR2 as SYGVNS. CDR3 length: 17 amino acids. V was shortened by 6 bases and J by 8 bases, with 23 bases between the two germline ends. CDR3 protein: CASSANPLGQGHSPLHF. CDR3 nucleotide sequence: TGTGCCAGCAGCGCTAACCCCCTGGGGCAGGGCCATTCACCCCTCCACTTT.

The sample holds a few counts of this clonotype. The chain carries TRBV7-4 and TRBJ1-5; 7 nucleotides match TRBD1. V was pared by 5 bases and J by 12 bases, with 13 bases of the junction left unmatched. CDR1 SGHVT and CDR2 SQSDAQ come from the germline V gene. CDR3 length equals 14 residues. The CDR3 spells CASSPVTDRELQHF. CDR3 DNA sequence: TGTGCCAGCAGCCCCGTTACCGACAGGGAACTCCAGCATTTT.

A few counts support this clonotype. This sequence joins TRBV4-1 and TRBJ1-5; D is uncertain. Germline V lookup: CDR1 MGHRA, CDR2 YSYEKL. The CDR3 is made up of 14 amino acids. The V gene lost 3 bases and the J gene lost 3 bases, with 9 bases spanning the gap. Here the CDR3 reads CASSQEGLNQPQHF. CDR3 in DNA: TGCGCCAGCAGCCAGGAGGGCCTCAATCAGCCCCAGCATTTT.

This clonotype appeared a few times. The chain employs TRBV24-1 and TRBJ1-5; D gene unclear. Germline CDR1 KGHDR, CDR2 SFDVKD. This CDR3 is 16 amino acids long. Trimming cost V 4 bases and J 0 bases, with 12 bases left between them. The CDR3 loop is CATSDPGADSNQPQHF. In nucleotides, the CDR3 is TGTGCCACCAGTGACCCCGGCGCGGATAGCAATCAGCCCCAGCATTTT.

This clonotype was seen more than once but under ten times. The chain is built from TRBV6-6 and TRBJ2-7, with 7 bases identical to TRBD1. The length of the CDR3 is 14 residues. Germline-derived CDR1 and CDR2 are MNHNY and SVGAGI (reference sequence). The V gene end was trimmed by 2 bases and the J gene end by 3 bases; junction bases not matched to a gene: 4. As DNA, the CDR3 is TGTGCCAGCAGTTACCGGGACAGAAACTACGAGCAGTACTTC. Protein sequence: CASSYRDRNYEQYF.